The 18 T cell receptor beta chains listed next were all sequenced from one sample in a study of blood T cell repertoires in COVID-19. Profiled with immunoSEQ multiplex PCR; TCRdb holds only in-frame clones, not every one. The table has approximately 230,000 clones, 65% to 90% seen once. The sample taken for sequencing was PBMCs or T cells enriched from blood (not recorded which). The receptor set was obtained from a man aged 40-50 years who had recovered from COVID-19.

This sequence joins TRBV6-2 or TRBV6-3 and TRBJ1-1; perhaps TRBD1 as D (6 bases). V lost 3 bases, J lost 7 bases, and 15 bases lay in between. In germline, CDR1 is MNHEY, CDR2 SVGEGT. The CDR3 consists of 14 residues. The CDR3 nucleotides read TGTGCCAGCAGTTATACGGGGGGGCTGGTTGAAGCTTTCTTT. Amino acids: CASSYTGGLVEAFF.

This clone was counted between two and nine times. The chain combines TRBV28 with TRBJ1-2; D ambiguous. With 1 base removed from V and 6 bases from J, the gap between germline ends came to 12 bases. The V gene's germline CDR1 is MDHEN and CDR2 SYDVKM. This CDR3 contains 14 residues. In nucleotides, the CDR3 is TGTGCCAGCAGTTTATTTAAGGGAGTGCATGGCTACACCTTC. Residues: CASSLFKGVHGYTF.

This clone was counted a single time. V and J are TRBV5-1 and TRBJ2-3, with 8 bases fitting TRBD2. With V trimmed by 6 bases and J by 1 base, 13 bases remained unmatched. CDR3 length: 17 residues. CDR1 and CDR2 from the germline V gene are SGHRS and YFSETQ. This CDR3 reads CASNGRRGVRGTDTQYF. The CDR3 nucleotides are TGCGCCAGCAACGGAAGGCGGGGGGTTCGTGGCACAGATACGCAGTATTTT.

The gene calls are TRBV5-4 and TRBJ1-5, with D unresolved. Per the germline V gene, CDR1 is SGHNT and CDR2 is YYREEE (reference sequence). The CDR3 has 14 residues. Trimming left V 0 bases short and J 9 bases short, with 13 bases between. CDR3 DNA sequence: TGTGCCAGCAGCTTGGTCGCAGGTGAAAGGCCCCAGCATTTT. It encodes CASSLVAGERPQHF. The full variable domain, in which reference TRBV5-4 and TRBJ1-5 provide the parts outside the CDR3, is ETGVTQSPTHLIKTRGQQVTLRCSSQSGHNTVSWYQQALGQGPQFIFQYYREEENGRGNFPPRFSGLQFPNYSSELNVNALELDDSALYLCASSLVAGERPQHFGDGTRLSIL.

This clone was counted only a few times. CDR3 sequence: CATSEGEPTEAFF. DNA for the CDR3: TGTGCCACCTCCGAGGGGGAACCCACTGAAGCTTTCTTT. V gene TRBV18 combines with J gene TRBJ1-1, with D possibly matching TRBD1 (6 bases). This CDR3 is built from 13 residues. CDR1 and CDR2 from the germline V gene are KGHSH and LQKENI. With 10 bases removed from V and 4 bases from J, the gap between germline ends came to 16 bases.

The J gene is TRBJ1-5, the V gene TRBV19; 9 nucleotides line up with TRBD1. V gave up 7 bases and J gave up 6 bases; unmatched junction bases: 7. The CDR3 spans 14 residues. The germline gives CDR1 LNHDA, CDR2 SQIVND (reference sequence). CDR3 residues: CASTLDRGSQPQHF. CDR3 sequence (DNA): TGTGCCAGTACCCTTGACAGGGGGTCTCAGCCCCAGCATTTT.

The chain carries TRBV20-1 and TRBJ1-2, with unresolved D. Deletions cut 4 bases from V and 2 bases from J, with 5 bases between. Germline CDR1 and CDR2: DFQATT and SNEGSKA (reference sequence). The CDR3 has 11 residues. CDR3 coding DNA: TGCAGTGCTACGAGCAACTATGGCTACACCTTC. Residues: CSATSNYGYTF.

The rearrangement uses TRBV10-3 and TRBJ2-7; 7 bases match TRBD2. Trimming at V came to 2 bases and at J to 5 bases, leaving 9 bases not matched to a gene. The germline CDR1 and CDR2 sequences are ENHRY and SYGVKD. The CDR3 is 15 residues long. The CDR3 protein is CAISERAGYNDEQYF. CDR3 DNA sequence: TGTGCCATCAGTGAGCGAGCGGGATACAACGACGAGCAGTACTTC.

This clone was counted many times. This sequence joins TRBV6-4 and TRBJ2-3; 11 bases fit TRBD2. In germline, CDR1 is MRHNA, CDR2 SNTAGT. The junction had 2 bases not matched to a gene; V was cut back by 2 bases and J by 4 bases. The CDR3 is 15 amino acids. CDR3 in amino acids: CASSDLAGGADTQYF. The CDR3 coding sequence is TGTGCCAGCAGTGACCTAGCGGGGGGTGCAGATACGCAGTATTTT.

This sequence joins TRBV10-3 and TRBJ2-3, with TRBD2 matching 9 bases. Germline CDR1 ENHRY, CDR2 SYGVKD. The CDR3 runs to 14 residues. Trimming at V came to 6 bases and at J to 6 bases, leaving 7 bases not matched to a gene. The CDR3 nucleotides are TGTGCCATCAGCGGTAGCGGGGGCGCTGATACGCAGTATTTT. Translated, it gives CAISGSGGADTQYF.

This clone is a singleton in its sample. V and J are TRBV18 and TRBJ2-3; 9 positions match TRBD2. The V segment lost 6 bases and the J segment 5 bases; nucleotides outside the gene matches: 9. The CDR3 is 15 residues long. The germline V gene encodes CDR1 KGHSH and CDR2 LQKENI. CDR3 in DNA: TGTGCCAGCTCCCCGGCGGTAGCGGGAGAAGATACGCAGTATTTT. This sequence encodes CASSPAVAGEDTQYF.

This chain joins TRBV20-1 and TRBJ2-1, with D unresolved. Germline V gene sequence: CDR1 DFQATT, CDR2 SNEGSKA (reference sequence). V lost 3 bases, J lost 6 bases, and 15 bases lay in between. This CDR3 spans 14 amino acids. The CDR3 loop reads CSASAGQVGNEQFF. For the CDR3, the DNA is TGCAGTGCTAGTGCTGGCCAGGTTGGCAATGAGCAGTTCTTC.

V usage is TRBV29-1 and J usage is TRBJ2-1; D is ambiguous. CDR3 length: 13 residues. The germline V gene has CDR1 SQVTM and CDR2 ANQGSEA. The ends were cut back, 0 bases at V and 4 bases at J, with 7 bases in the middle. The CDR3 nucleotides are TGCAGCGTTGAAGATAGAACTTACAATGAGCAGTTCTTC. Its protein is CSVEDRTYNEQFF.

The chain employs TRBV5-1 and TRBJ2-1; 8 bases fit TRBD2. The V gene's germline CDR1 is SGHRS and CDR2 YFSETQ. The CDR3 consists of 17 residues. The trim removed 0 bases at V and 0 bases at J, leaving 5 bases unmatched. CDR3 sequence: CASSLEGSGDSYNEQFF. CDR3 nucleotides: TGCGCCAGCAGCTTGGAGGGTAGCGGGGACTCCTACAATGAGCAGTTCTTC.

The chain employs TRBV7-3 and TRBJ1-6; 9 nucleotides match TRBD1. V was pared by 3 bases and J by 7 bases, with 4 bases of the junction left unmatched. CDR1 is SGHTA, CDR2 FQGTGA, per germline. The CDR3 loop spans 15 amino acids. The CDR3 here is CASSFTGTGNSPLHF. As DNA, the CDR3 is TGTGCCAGCAGCTTCACCGGGACAGGGAATTCACCCCTCCACTTT. Looking up the rest from reference TRBV7-3 and TRBJ1-6 gives the full variable domain: GAGVSQTPSNKVTEKGKYVELRCDPISGHTALYWYRQSLGQGPEFLIYFQGTGAADDSGLPNDRFFAVRPEGSVSTLKIQRTERGDSAVYLCASSFTGTGNSPLHFGNGTRLTVT.

V and J are TRBV5-1 and TRBJ2-5; 9 nucleotides line up with TRBD2. Germline loops: CDR1 SGHRS, CDR2 YFSETQ. This CDR3 spans 15 amino acids. Trimming took 2 bases from V and 5 from J; bases not matched to a gene: 7. The CDR3: CASSFSVAGVETQYF. The CDR3 DNA follows: TGCGCCAGCAGCTTTTCGGTAGCGGGAGTTGAGACCCAGTACTTC.

J is TRBJ1-1 and V is TRBV7-3; TRBD1 might be the D (5 bases). Between the trimmed V and J ends, which lost 5 bases and 5 bases, there was a span of 12 bases. Germline loops: CDR1 SGHTA, CDR2 FQGTGA. This CDR3 spans 13 amino acids. This chain's CDR3 is CASSPTGGTEAFF. The CDR3 nucleotides read TGTGCCAGCAGCCCCACGGGGGGGACTGAAGCTTTCTTT.

The DNA of the CDR3 is TGTGCCAGCAGTTACTCGACGGGGGGGAAGTGGGAGACCCAGTACTTC. This gives the protein CASSYSTGGKWETQYF. J is TRBJ2-5 and V is TRBV6-5; 8 positions agree with TRBD2. The trim removed 0 bases at V and 5 bases at J, leaving 8 bases unmatched. From germline, CDR1 is MNHEY and CDR2 SVGAGI. This CDR3 is 16 amino acids long.